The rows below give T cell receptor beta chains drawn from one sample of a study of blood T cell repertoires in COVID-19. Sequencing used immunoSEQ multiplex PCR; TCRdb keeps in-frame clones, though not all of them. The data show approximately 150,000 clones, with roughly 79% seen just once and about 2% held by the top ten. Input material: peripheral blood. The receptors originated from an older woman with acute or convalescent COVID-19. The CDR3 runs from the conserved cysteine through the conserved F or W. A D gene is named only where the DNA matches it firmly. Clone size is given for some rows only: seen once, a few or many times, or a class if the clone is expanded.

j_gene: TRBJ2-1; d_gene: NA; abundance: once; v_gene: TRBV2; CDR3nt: TGTGCCAGTTTCGCGGGTAGCGGTTCCTCCTACAATGAGCAGTTCTTC; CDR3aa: CASFAGSGSSYNEQFF
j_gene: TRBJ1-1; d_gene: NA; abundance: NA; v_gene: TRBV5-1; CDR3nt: TGCGCCAGCAGCTTAAACACAGGGAACACTGAAGCTTTCTTT; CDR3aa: CASSLNTGNTEAFF
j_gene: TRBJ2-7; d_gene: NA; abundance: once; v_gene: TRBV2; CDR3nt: TGTGCCAGCAGTGAAAACAGGGGGGGACCCTACGAGCAGTACTTC; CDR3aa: CASSENRGGPYEQYF
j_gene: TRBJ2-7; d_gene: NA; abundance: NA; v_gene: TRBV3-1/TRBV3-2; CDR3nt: TGTGCCAGCAGCCCTCTAGACTCGCCCGCCTACGAGCAGTACTTC; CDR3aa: CASSPLDSPAYEQYF
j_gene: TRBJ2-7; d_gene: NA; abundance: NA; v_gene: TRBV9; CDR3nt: TGTGCCAGCAGCGTAGGTCAGGGTACTTACGAGCAGTACTTC; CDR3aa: CASSVGQGTYEQYF
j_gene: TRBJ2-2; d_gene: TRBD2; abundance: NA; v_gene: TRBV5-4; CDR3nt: TGTGCCAGCAACCGCTTAATAGCGGGAGGGACCGGGGAGCTGTTTTTT; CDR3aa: CASNRLIAGGTGELFF
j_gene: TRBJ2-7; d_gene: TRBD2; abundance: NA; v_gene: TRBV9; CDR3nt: TGTGCGAGCTCTCGGGAGGGGAGTCGAGCCTACGAGCAGTACTTC; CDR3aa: CASSREGSRAYEQYF
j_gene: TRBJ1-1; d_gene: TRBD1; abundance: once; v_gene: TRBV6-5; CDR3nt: TGTGCCAGCAAAGCTTCAGGGGGAGAGACTGAAGCTTTCTTT; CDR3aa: CASKASGGETEAFF
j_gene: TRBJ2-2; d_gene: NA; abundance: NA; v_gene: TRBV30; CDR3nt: TGTGCCTGGAGTGTACAGGGTTTGTGGGAGCTGTTTTTT; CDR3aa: CAWSVQGLWELFF
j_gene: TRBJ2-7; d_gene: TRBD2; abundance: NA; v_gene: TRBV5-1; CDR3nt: TGCGCCAGCAGCTTATTGTCGGGGGTAGGAGGACTAGCGGGTTTTATGAACTACGAGCAGTACTTC; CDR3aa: CASSLLSGVGGLAGFMNYEQYF
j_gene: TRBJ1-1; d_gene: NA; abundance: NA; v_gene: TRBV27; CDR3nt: TGTGCCAGCAGTACTGGGGGGACCAGGGCTTTCTTT; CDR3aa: CASSTGGTRAFF
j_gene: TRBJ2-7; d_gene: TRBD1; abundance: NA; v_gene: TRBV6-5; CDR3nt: TGTGCCAGCACACGGACAGGACCCTACGAGCAGTACTTC; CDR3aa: CASTRTGPYEQYF
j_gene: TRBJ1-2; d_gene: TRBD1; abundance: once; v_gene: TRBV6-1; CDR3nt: TGTGCCAGCAGTGAATCGCGGACAGGGAATTGGGGCTACACCTTC; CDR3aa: CASSESRTGNWGYTF
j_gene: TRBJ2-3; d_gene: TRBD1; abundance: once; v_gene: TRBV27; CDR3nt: TGTGCCAGCAGACGACAGGGAACAGATACGCAGTATTTT; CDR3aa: CASRRQGTDTQYF
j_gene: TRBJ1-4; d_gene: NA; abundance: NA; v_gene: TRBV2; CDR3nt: TGTGCCAGCCTGGGCCTCACAGGGTTTAGAGAAAAACTGTTTTTT; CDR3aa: CASLGLTGFREKLFF
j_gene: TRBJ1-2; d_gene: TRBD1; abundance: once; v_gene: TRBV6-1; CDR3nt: TGTGCCAGCAGTGTTGACAGGGAAGCCGTCTGGAATGGCTACACCTTC; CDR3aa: CASSVDREAVWNGYTF
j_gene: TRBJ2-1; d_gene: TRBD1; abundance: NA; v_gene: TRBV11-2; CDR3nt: TGTGCCAGCCGTCTAGACAGGGGGCTTATAAATGAGCAGTTCTTC; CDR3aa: CASRLDRGLINEQFF